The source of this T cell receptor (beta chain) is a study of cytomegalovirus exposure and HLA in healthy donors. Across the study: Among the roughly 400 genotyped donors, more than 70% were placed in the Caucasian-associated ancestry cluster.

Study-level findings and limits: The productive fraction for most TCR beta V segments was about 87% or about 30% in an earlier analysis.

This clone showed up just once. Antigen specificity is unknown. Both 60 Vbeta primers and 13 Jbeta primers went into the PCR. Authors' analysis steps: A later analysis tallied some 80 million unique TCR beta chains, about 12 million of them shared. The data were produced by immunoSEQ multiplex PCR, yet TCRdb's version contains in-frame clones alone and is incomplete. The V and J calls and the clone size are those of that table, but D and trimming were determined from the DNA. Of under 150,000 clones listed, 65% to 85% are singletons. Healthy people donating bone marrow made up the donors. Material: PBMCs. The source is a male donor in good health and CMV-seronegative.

This CDR3 reads CASSVTGGIETQYF. CDR3 coding DNA: TGTGCCAGCAGCGTGACAGGGGGGATAGAGACCCAGTACTTC. The chain uses TRBV9 and TRBJ2-5; 9 bases line up with TRBD1. Germline loops: CDR1 SGDLS, CDR2 YYNGEE. The length of the CDR3 is 14 residues. The trim removed 2 bases at V and 4 bases at J, leaving 3 bases unmatched.